This TCR beta chain appears in the sequencing data of a study of cytomegalovirus exposure and HLA in healthy donors. General study results and limits: Association of a missense DCLRE1C variant with TCR beta V- and J-gene trimming was reported in a later analysis.

Concerning this clone itself: Its antigen remains unidentified.

The CDR3 consists of 15 residues. CDR1 and CDR2 from the germline V gene are SGHTA and FQGNSA. Trimming cost V 4 bases and J 6 bases; bases outside gene matches: 7. Primers included in the PCR were 60 Vbeta and 13 Jbeta primers. TCRdb's copy holds only in-frame clones and misses some; the assay was immunoSEQ multiplex PCR. This sample carries 200,000 to 250,000 clones, 70% to 85% of them seen once, and the ten largest clones take roughly 0.58%. This sequence originates from a woman aged 40 to 50 in good health and CMV-seronegative. Input material: PBMCs. The V call is TRBV7-2, the J call TRBJ1-3; 9 nucleotides match TRBD1. The CDR3, as DNA: TGTGCCAGCAGCTCGGGACAGGGTTTGACAAACACCATATATTTT. The encoded protein is CASSSGQGLTNTIYF.